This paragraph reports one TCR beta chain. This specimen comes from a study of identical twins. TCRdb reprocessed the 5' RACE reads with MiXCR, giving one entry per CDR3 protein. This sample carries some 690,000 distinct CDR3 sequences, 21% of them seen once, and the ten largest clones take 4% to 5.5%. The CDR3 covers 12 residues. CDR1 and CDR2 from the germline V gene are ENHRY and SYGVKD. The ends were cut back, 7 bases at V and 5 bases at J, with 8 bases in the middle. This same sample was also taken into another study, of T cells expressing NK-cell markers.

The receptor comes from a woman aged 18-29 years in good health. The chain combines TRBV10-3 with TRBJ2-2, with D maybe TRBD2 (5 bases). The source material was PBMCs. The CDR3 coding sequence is TGTGCCATCACTCCGGGAACCGGGGAGCTGTTTTTT. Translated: CAITPGTGELFF.